This T cell receptor beta chain was captured by sequencing in a study of T-cell memory formation after mild COVID-19. One entry per CDR3 protein results from TCRdb running MiXCR on the 5' RACE reads. Seen here are hundreds of thousands of distinct CDR3 sequences, about 23% observed once, and the top ten hold around 13%. What was sequenced was PBMCs or a T cell subset sorted from them (not recorded which). The receptor's source is an adult woman who had mild COVID-19 (a few samples of this study predate the infection). Cell type and time point are not known.

CDR3 DNA: TGTGCCACCAGCAGAGTTGGGACTAGGGGCAATGAGCAGTTCTTC. It specifies CATSRVGTRGNEQFF. V gene TRBV15 combines with J gene TRBJ2-1, with TRBD2 matching 8 bases. V shed 1 base and J 6 bases; nucleotides not matched to a gene: 5. The CDR3 has 15 amino acids. Looked up from germline, CDR1 is LNHNV and CDR2 is YYDKDF (reference sequence).